This T cell receptor (beta chain) was identified in a study of cytomegalovirus exposure and HLA in healthy donors (dated by TCRdb to 2016 to 2017). The study in broad terms: In an earlier analysis of roughly 590 of the donors, around 300 Gb of sequence data and approximately 120 million unique TCR beta sequences from about 190 million T cells were reported. Roughly 300 gigabases of sequencing data and some 85 million unique TCR sequences were included in an early release covering roughly 700 HLA-typed donors. The genetic ancestry cluster associated with self-reported Caucasian donors included roughly four fifths of the 350 to 500 genotyped donors. The study was designed to test whether signatures of past pathogen exposure could be identified by cataloging public T cell receptors. The study used immunosequencing to profile the T cell repertoires of approximately 630 subjects and linked those repertoires to cytomegalovirus serostatus. In addition to the first cohort of several hundred subjects, a separate validation cohort of 120 different subjects was used. To predict cytomegalovirus infection status, the study combined high-throughput TCR immunosequencing, statistical association of individual TCRs with disease status, and machine learning. To study patterns of TCR occurrence, a later analysis re-analyzed previously published TCR beta repertoires from 700 or so donors and added high-resolution HLA genotyping. Rather than using new phenotypic data, the later analysis identified candidate immune exposures from TCR beta sequences and from how often those sequences occurred across donors. An earlier analysis of 587 of the donors used high-throughput TCR beta sequencing to judge whether each TCR beta V gene segment behaved as functional or pseudogenic. Donor age, sex, ethnicity and CMV serostatus were collected together with the repertoire data. A later genetic analysis took genome-wide SNP genotypes for about 55% of the 666 donors and used that subset as a discovery cohort. Every repertoire in the discovery cohort had been generated on one and the same sequencing platform. HLA typing covered class I and class II loci at four-digit resolution. Typing coverage differed by locus: A, B, C, DRB1 and DQB1 were typed in roughly 620-630 donors, DQA1 in 522, DPA1 in around 580, and DPB1 in roughly 450. Roughly 5 DR-DQ haplotypes were handled as single units for association and clustering because linkage in the cohort was strong. Across 300 to 400 genotyped donors of the cohort, an average of about 250,000 unique TCR beta nucleotide sequences per donor were sequenced, and roughly 17% of those sequences were non-productive. Study-level results and caveats: Because HLA typing was missing for some donors at each locus, association tests included only the typed subset. A further reported finding was that TCR beta sequences accurately predicted the HLA-A and HLA-B alleles for most subjects in the first cohort. Linkage disequilibrium might explain the correlated functional status among segregating V segments, but an unknown experimental factor could not be ruled out. Across donors, most TCR sequences were observed very rarely, whereas some public TCRs were present in many individuals. The sequencing pipeline was judged likely to have produced a cluster of highly shared sequence variants as a technical artifact. Compared with equally common non-associated chains, HLA-associated TCR beta chains in a later analysis were more clonally expanded and had lower generation probabilities. The classifier was reported to diagnose cytomegalovirus status with high specificity and sensitivity in both the original cohort and the validation cohort. The study listed 150 to 200 TCR beta chains as associated with cytomegalovirus. The only immune exposure information available for the cohort was CMV serostatus. Because counts were too low, fewer than 20 rarely observed V segments, including chromosome 9 orphons, were excluded from the earlier analysis of 587 of the donors. In vitro tests confirmed that a few of the cytomegalovirus-associated TCR beta chains recognize cytomegalovirus antigens. In a later analysis, most CMV-associated TCR beta chains were found to appear HLA-restricted, with HLA associations seemingly driven largely by CMV exposure. Specific HLA alleles were associated with 18,000 or so TCR beta sequences at a false discovery rate of 0.05 in a later analysis. In a later analysis, several top co-occurrence clusters were reported to appear linked to parvovirus B19, influenza, CMV and Epstein-Barr virus. Strong co-occurrence of HLA alleles, especially DR and DQ, made assigning TCR associations to individual alleles difficult. A later genetic analysis associated a missense DCLRE1C variant with V-gene and J-gene trimming of TCR beta chains, and an independent cohort replicated the association. Compared with the approximately 600-donor mean, donors in an Asian-associated ancestry cluster had fewer N-insertions in productive TCRs, according to a later genetic analysis. In an earlier analysis of some 500 of the donors, most TCR beta V segments appeared in productive rearrangements about 90% or about 30% of the time, broadly matching IMGT annotations. In a later analysis, the rate of TCR association differed among HLA loci, with DRB1 alleles having the most associated TCRs and HLA-C alleles having the fewest. Roughly uniform sequencing depth across donors was assumed in presence/absence analyses, although this assumption may not hold. The cohort was sequenced for TCR beta chains only, and without alpha or paired-chain data the features that could be detected were limited. The authors suggested that the approach could potentially be generalized to other disease states and immunological phenotypes.

The cohort was made up of 500 to 850 healthy bone marrow donors. At the time of sampling, every cohort member was nominally healthy, though immune exposures that went unrecorded were likely present. The donor tested CMV seropositive and was one of the 289 seropositive cohort members. A peripheral blood sample was collected from each donor, and TCR beta sequencing was performed on peripheral blood mononuclear cells. Genomic DNA was extracted from the blood cell samples with the Qiagen DNeasy Blood Extraction Kit. This clone turned up a few times. The antigen this receptor binds is unknown. Base-call qualities are not available, and no considerably larger clone is one nucleotide away. The protocol used for the library was the immunoSEQ multiplex PCR assay. For the multiplex PCR, a mixture combining 60 forward primers for TCR Vbeta segments and 13 reverse primers for TCR Jbeta segments was used. Amplification of the CDR3 region of rearranged TCR beta genes was performed with a multiplex PCR assay on genomic DNA. The Illumina HiSeq System was used to sequence the amplified TCR beta libraries as 87-base-pair reads. The paper's data handling went like this. In a later analysis, some 80 million unique TCR beta chains were counted across the approximately 640 repertoires, and approximately 11 million of these chains were shared by at least two donors. To remove PCR and sequencing errors, raw reads were error-corrected and collapsed into unique sequences using a nearest-neighbor algorithm that merged closely related sequences. CDR3 sequences were aligned to IMGT reference sequences to assign V, D and J gene segments. For a sequence to be retained, at least a six-nucleotide match to both a V gene segment and a J gene segment was required. A rearrangement counted as productive if the CDR3 had no stop codons and remained in frame with V and J, and every other rearrangement counted as non-productive. CDR3 was defined according to IMGT convention as the region running from the second conserved V-encoded cysteine to the conserved J-encoded phenylalanine. Sequences without an unambiguous match to a single V gene segment were excluded from the earlier analysis of approximately 600 of the donors. In an earlier analysis of approximately 560 of the donors, a V segment was called functional when productive rearrangements were above 56.7%, and segregating when the standard deviation between donors exceeded 5%. A statistical classification framework was built to diagnose cytomegalovirus status from the catalog of TCR beta chain sequences. A later analysis assigned V and J genes by comparing TCR nucleotide sequences with IMGT/GENE-DB human TR gene sequences. Using the TCRdist pipeline, a later analysis assigned CDR3 sequences along with most-parsimonious VDJ recombination scenarios. In a later analysis, every TCR beta chain was defined by the combination of its CDR3 amino acid sequence and its V-gene family, and reads without a unique V-gene family were dropped. A later analysis removed 550 to 650 highly shared, low-generation-probability nucleotide sequences to deal with suspected cross-contamination and a sequencing artifact. A later analysis calculated a clonal expansion index for each public chain from normalized within-repertoire ranks of inferred template counts. Generation probabilities in a later analysis came from a VDJ recombination model fitted to out-of-frame rearrangements, and those results were checked against IGoR. In a later analysis, TCR-TCR, TCR-HLA and TCR-CMV co-occurrence was scored with hypergeometric tests, and a repertoire-size bias correction was applied to TCR pairs. To estimate false discovery rates, a later analysis permuted the HLA or CMV assignments 20 times. A later analysis grouped co-occurring TCRs with DBSCAN, adding TCRdist sequence similarity when clustering within HLA-allele-positive subsets. Repertoires with fewer than 30,000 or more than 120,000 public chains, plus five repertoires with anomalous nucleotide sharing, were excluded from co-occurrence clustering. As stored in TCRdb, this immuneACCESS dataset retains in-frame rearrangements with V and J assigned. A fraction of the clones does not appear; measured against another copy, unresolved V genes explain less than half of the discrepancy, and the remainder lacks a known reason. That table supplies the V and J calls and clone size; D and trimming were determined from the DNA. This sample lists 150,000 to 180,000 clones; nearly 80% were detected once. The biggest ten clones account for roughly 13% of the sample.

The clonotype comes from a man aged 25-45 years in good health and CMV-seropositive. Sequencing was carried out using PBMCs.

The nucleotide sequence is given as TGTGCCAGCAGAGGGACAGGGGTTCGTGGCTACACCTTC. It encodes CASRGTGVRGYTF. The V and J genes are TRBV28 and TRBJ1-2; 10 nucleotides in the junction match TRBD1. The CDR3 spans 13 residues, from the cysteine through the phenylalanine. The retained sequence is limited to the CDR3, 39 bases, with the frame set at the first base. CDR1 and CDR2, looked up from the germline V gene, are MDHEN and SYDVKM. V ends up 6 bases short and J 7 bases short, with an unmatched junction base count of 5.